Listed here are 10 T cell receptor beta chains from one sample, sequenced in a study of Graves' ophthalmopathy and Graves' hyperthyroidism. Amplification from RNA transcripts yielded the TCR beta CDR3 regions. First-round RT-PCR relied on HTBI primers, and a second-round multiplex PCR came next. MiXCR, applied by TCRdb to the multiplex PCR reads, yields one record per CDR3 protein. The table has 300,000 to 400,000 distinct CDR3 sequences, around a sixth seen once. Sequencing input: peripheral blood. The receptors come from an adult man with Graves' ophthalmopathy.

This clonotype was picked up many times. The CDR3 DNA follows: TGTGCCAGCAGAGGTTTGGGGGGCATTTTGGGCACCGGGGAGCTGTTTTTT. It translates to CASRGLGGILGTGELFF. V and J are TRBV6-2 or TRBV6-3 and TRBJ2-2; perhaps D is TRBD1 or TRBD2 (6 bases each). CDR3 size: 17 residues. V was shortened by 6 bases and J by 4 bases, with 21 bases between the two germline ends. CDR1 is MNHEY, CDR2 SVGEGT, per germline.

This clonotype was recorded at least ten times. The genes are TRBV19 and TRBJ1-5, with unresolved D. The V end lost 5 bases, the J end lost 1 base, and 15 bases lay between the germline ends. This CDR3 is built from 16 residues. CDR1 LNHDA and CDR2 SQIVND come from the germline V gene (reference sequence). The CDR3 DNA follows: TGTGCCAGTAGTTGGCTCTGGGGTGACAGCAATCAGCCCCAGCATTTT. Protein: CASSWLWGDSNQPQHF.

This clonotype was detected many times. The junction differs from germline at one of its ends, possibly a read error. The chain uses TRBV20-1 and TRBJ1-5, with a tentative D call TRBD1 (5 bases). The CDR3 loop spans 14 amino acids. Per the germline V gene, CDR1 is DFQATT and CDR2 is SNEGSKA (reference sequence). This CDR3 reads CSASMARVSQPRHF. DNA of the CDR3: TGCAGTGCCTCCATGGCCAGGGTGAGCCAGCCCCGGCATTTT.

This clonotype was counted at least ten times. The rearrangement uses TRBV6-1 and TRBJ2-2; TRBD2 matches at 14 bases. Looked up from germline, CDR1 is MNHNS and CDR2 is SASEGT. Trimming removed 2 bases from V and 2 bases from J; junction bases left unmatched: 4. CDR3 size: 18 residues. The CDR3 DNA reads TGTGCCAGCAGTGAATTGGGACTAGCGGGAGAAAACACCGGGGAGCTGTTTTTT. Translating gives CASSELGLAGENTGELFF.

The sample holds one count of this clonotype. This rearrangement joins TRBV6-1 to TRBJ2-2, with 8 bases fitting TRBD1. The CDR3 contains 16 residues. Trimming removed 7 bases from V and 5 bases from J; junction bases left unmatched: 12. From germline, CDR1 is MNHNS and CDR2 SASEGT. This CDR3 reads CASTNHRTGRTGELFF. CDR3 DNA: TGTGCCAGCACCAATCATAGGACAGGGAGAACCGGGGAGCTGTTTTTT.

The rearrangement links TRBV3-1 to TRBJ1-6; a possible D gene is TRBD1 (5 bases). The CDR3 is 13 amino acids. V was cut by 2 bases and J by 8 bases, with 7 bases left in between. Germline V lookup: CDR1 LGHDT, CDR2 YNNKEL (reference sequence). CDR3 residues: CASSQTRDSPLHF. The CDR3 DNA reads TGTGCCAGCAGCCAAACCAGGGATTCACCCCTCCACTTT.

This clonotype was counted at least ten times. V is TRBV6-5 and J is TRBJ1-6; possible D gene TRBD1, 5 bases. The germline gives CDR1 MNHEY, CDR2 SVGAGI. The CDR3 length is 14 residues. Deletions cut 8 bases from V and 4 bases from J, with 12 bases between. The CDR3: CASRDWSYNSPLHF. DNA for the CDR3: TGTGCCAGCCGGGACTGGAGTTATAATTCACCCCTCCACTTT.

This clonotype appeared many times. The chain carries TRBV6-1 and TRBJ1-2, with D perhaps TRBD1 (5 bases). The V and J ends lost 3 bases and 2 bases respectively, with 13 bases between them. The germline CDR1 and CDR2 sequences are MNHNS and SASEGT. The CDR3 contains 15 residues. Written as DNA, the CDR3 is TGTGCCAGCAGTGAGACCGGGGCGAGAAACTATGGCTACACCTTC. This sequence encodes CASSETGARNYGYTF.

This clonotype came up many times. V is TRBV7-3 and J is TRBJ1-1; the D gene is possibly TRBD1 (5 bases). CDR3 length equals 17 residues. Trimming removed 5 bases from V and 7 bases from J, with 26 bases in between. CDR1 is SGHTA and CDR2 is FQGTGA in the germline V gene. DNA for the CDR3: TGTGCCAGCAGCCCCGGACCGGGACGGCGTTCCGTCGTTGAAGCTTTCTTT. It is translated as CASSPGPGRRSVVEAFF.

This clonotype was observed many times. The rearrangement links TRBV6-1 to TRBJ1-5; D uncertain. Germline V lookup: CDR1 MNHNS, CDR2 SASEGT. V lost 2 bases and J 3 bases, leaving 11 bases between the germline ends. The CDR3 totals 15 residues. CDR3 protein: CASSEIYGNNQPQHF. As DNA, the CDR3 is TGTGCCAGCAGTGAAATTTACGGGAACAATCAGCCCCAGCATTTT.